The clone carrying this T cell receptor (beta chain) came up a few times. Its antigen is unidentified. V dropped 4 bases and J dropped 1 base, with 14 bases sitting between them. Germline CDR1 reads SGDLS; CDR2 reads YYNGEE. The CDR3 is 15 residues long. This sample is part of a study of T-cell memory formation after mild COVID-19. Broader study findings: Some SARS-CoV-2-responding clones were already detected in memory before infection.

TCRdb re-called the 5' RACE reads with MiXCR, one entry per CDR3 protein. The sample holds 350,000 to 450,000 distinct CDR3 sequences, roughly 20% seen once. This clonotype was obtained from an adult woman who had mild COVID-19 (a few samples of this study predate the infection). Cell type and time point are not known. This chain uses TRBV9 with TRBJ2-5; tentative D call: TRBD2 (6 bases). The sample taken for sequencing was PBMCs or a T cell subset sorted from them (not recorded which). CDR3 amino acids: CASSHGGTFQETQYF. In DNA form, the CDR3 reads TGTGCCAGCAGCCATGGGGGGACTTTCCAAGAGACCCAGTACTTC.